Listed below are T cell receptor beta chains from one sample, sequenced in a study of long-term antiretroviral therapy in people with HIV. The table came from immunoSEQ multiplex PCR; TCRdb's copy has only in-frame clones and leaves some out. This repertoire shows around 30,000 clones, 90% to 95% found once; its top ten account for 2.5% to 3.5%. This specimen was unsorted PBMCs, taken around 7.4 years after starting antiretroviral therapy. All receptors derive from a man aged 50-60 years with HIV. Each CDR3 is given with its conserved first and last residue. Fields, in order: V gene, D gene, J gene, clone size, CDR3 DNA, CDR3 protein. A D gene is named only where the DNA matches it firmly. Clone size is shown for a subset of rows, as once, few, many or a class of expanded clone.

v_call: TRBV13
d_call: NA
j_call: TRBJ1-6
clone_size: NA
cdr3_nt: TGTGCCAGCAGCTTAGAGGCCAATTCACCCCTCCACTTT
cdr3_aa: CASSLEANSPLHF

v_call: TRBV18
d_call: NA
j_call: TRBJ1-2
clone_size: NA
cdr3_nt: TGTGCCAGCTCACCAGATCCCTCCTATGGCTACACCTTC
cdr3_aa: CASSPDPSYGYTF

v_call: TRBV10-3
d_call: NA
j_call: TRBJ2-2
clone_size: NA
cdr3_nt: TGTGCCATCAGTGAGTCGGGACTGGCGAACACCGGGGAGCTGTTTTTT
cdr3_aa: CAISESGLANTGELFF

v_call: TRBV6-6
d_call: TRBD1
j_call: TRBJ1-5
clone_size: NA
cdr3_nt: TGTGCCAGCATTGGGACAGGCAATCAGCCCCAGCATTTT
cdr3_aa: CASIGTGNQPQHF

v_call: TRBV28
d_call: NA
j_call: TRBJ1-1
clone_size: NA
cdr3_nt: TGTGCCAGCAGTTTAATGGAGTATGAAGCTTTCTTT
cdr3_aa: CASSLMEYEAFF

v_call: TRBV5-3
d_call: NA
j_call: TRBJ2-7
clone_size: NA
cdr3_nt: TGTGCCAGAAGCTCTGACCTGACCTACGAGCAGTACTTC
cdr3_aa: CARSSDLTYEQYF

v_call: TRBV10-1
d_call: TRBD1
j_call: TRBJ2-7
clone_size: NA
cdr3_nt: TGCGCCAGCAGTTCTTCAATGACAGGGGACAAACGGGAGCAGTACTTC
cdr3_aa: CASSSSMTGDKREQYF

v_call: TRBV5-6
d_call: NA
j_call: TRBJ2-3
clone_size: NA
cdr3_nt: TGTGCCAGCAGCCAAATTAGCACAGATACGCAGTATTTT
cdr3_aa: CASSQISTDTQYF

v_call: TRBV5-1
d_call: NA
j_call: TRBJ2-1
clone_size: NA
cdr3_nt: TGCGCCAGCAGCCCACTAGTCTCGGAAGGATGGAATGAGCAGTTCTTC
cdr3_aa: CASSPLVSEGWNEQFF

v_call: TRBV4-2
d_call: NA
j_call: TRBJ2-3
clone_size: NA
cdr3_nt: TGTGCCAGCAGCCAAGATGCCCGTAAGGATACGCAGTATTTT
cdr3_aa: CASSQDARKDTQYF

v_call: TRBV7-6
d_call: NA
j_call: TRBJ2-1
clone_size: NA
cdr3_nt: TGTGCCAGCAGCTTACCCAGGGGCCCAAGCGGCAATGAGCAGTTCTTC
cdr3_aa: CASSLPRGPSGNEQFF

v_call: TRBV7-3
d_call: TRBD1
j_call: TRBJ2-7
clone_size: NA
cdr3_nt: TGTGCCAGCAGCTCCACAGGGGGCGGGGAGCAGTACTTC
cdr3_aa: CASSSTGGGEQYF

v_call: TRBV27
d_call: NA
j_call: TRBJ2-7
clone_size: NA
cdr3_nt: TGTGCCAGCAGTTTATGGGGCAACTACGAGCAGTACTTC
cdr3_aa: CASSLWGNYEQYF

v_call: TRBV30
d_call: NA
j_call: TRBJ1-2
clone_size: NA
cdr3_nt: TGTGCCTGGGCTACAGGGAACTATGGCTACACCTTC
cdr3_aa: CAWATGNYGYTF

v_call: TRBV6-5
d_call: TRBD1
j_call: TRBJ2-3
clone_size: NA
cdr3_nt: TGTGCCAGCAGCCTTAACAGGGGGATGGCAGATACGCAGTATTTT
cdr3_aa: CASSLNRGMADTQYF

v_call: TRBV6-1
d_call: TRBD2
j_call: TRBJ2-1
clone_size: NA
cdr3_nt: TGTGCCAGCAGTGAGCCCGGGGGGGCCAATGAGCAGTTCTTC
cdr3_aa: CASSEPGGANEQFF

v_call: TRBV7-3
d_call: NA
j_call: TRBJ2-2
clone_size: NA
cdr3_nt: TGTGCCAGCAGCTTAACGCTGACCGGGGAGCTGTTTTTT
cdr3_aa: CASSLTLTGELFF

v_call: TRBV2
d_call: TRBD2
j_call: TRBJ2-1
clone_size: NA
cdr3_nt: TGTGCCAGCAGTGAAGAGCGGGGGGGCCGTTGGAATGAGCAGTTCTTC
cdr3_aa: CASSEERGGRWNEQFF

v_call: TRBV30
d_call: NA
j_call: TRBJ2-7
clone_size: few
cdr3_nt: TGTGCCTGGAGTTACGGTCCCCGGGTGCAGTACTTC
cdr3_aa: CAWSYGPRVQYF

v_call: TRBV13
d_call: TRBD2
j_call: TRBJ2-1
clone_size: NA
cdr3_nt: TGTGCCAGCAGCTTACTCCCCCTGGCGGGGGGGAGTGAGCAGTTCTTC
cdr3_aa: CASSLLPLAGGSEQFF

v_call: TRBV7-2
d_call: TRBD1
j_call: TRBJ1-6
clone_size: NA
cdr3_nt: TGTGCCAGCAGCTTAGGTCTGCAGGGGGTATCCCCCCTCCACTTT
cdr3_aa: CASSLGLQGVSPLHF

v_call: TRBV10-3
d_call: NA
j_call: TRBJ1-5
clone_size: NA
cdr3_nt: TGTGCCAGCAGTGAAGCGAATCCGAGGAGCAATCAGCCCCAGCATTTT
cdr3_aa: CASSEANPRSNQPQHF

v_call: TRBV2
d_call: NA
j_call: TRBJ2-3
clone_size: NA
cdr3_nt: TGTGCCAGCAGTTCAACATCCCGGGGCACAGATACGCAGTATTTT
cdr3_aa: CASSSTSRGTDTQYF

v_call: TRBV14
d_call: NA
j_call: TRBJ1-2
clone_size: NA
cdr3_nt: TGTGCCAGCAGCCAAGAGCGACACTATGGCTACACCTTC
cdr3_aa: CASSQERHYGYTF

v_call: TRBV29-1
d_call: NA
j_call: TRBJ2-3
clone_size: NA
cdr3_nt: TGCAGCCCCGGGGGCCTTAGCTCAGATACGCAGTATTTT
cdr3_aa: CSPGGLSSDTQYF

v_call: TRBV6-1
d_call: TRBD2
j_call: TRBJ2-7
clone_size: NA
cdr3_nt: TGTGCCAGCAGTGAATCGCAAGCGGGATTCTACGAGCAGTACTTC
cdr3_aa: CASSESQAGFYEQYF

v_call: TRBV14
d_call: TRBD1
j_call: TRBJ1-2
clone_size: NA
cdr3_nt: TGTGCCAGCAGCCCAACGACAGGGGGCTACTATGGCTACACCTTC
cdr3_aa: CASSPTTGGYYGYTF

v_call: TRBV7-3
d_call: NA
j_call: TRBJ2-3
clone_size: NA
cdr3_nt: TGTGCCAGCAGCTTAACAGGCCGGCAACCGTCTTTAAGCACAGATACGCAGTATTTT
cdr3_aa: CASSLTGRQPSLSTDTQYF

v_call: TRBV7-2
d_call: TRBD1
j_call: TRBJ1-5
clone_size: once
cdr3_nt: TGTGCCAGCAGCCTCCAGGGACAGGAGGGTCAGCCCCAGCATTTT
cdr3_aa: CASSLQGQEGQPQHF

v_call: TRBV7-2
d_call: TRBD1
j_call: TRBJ1-2
clone_size: NA
cdr3_nt: TGTGCCAGCAGCAGAGACGGACAGGGGGTTGAGGGCTACACCTTC
cdr3_aa: CASSRDGQGVEGYTF

v_call: TRBV6-1
d_call: TRBD2
j_call: TRBJ2-3
clone_size: NA
cdr3_nt: TGTGCCAGCAGTCTACTAGCGGGGTCCACAGATACGCAGTATTTT
cdr3_aa: CASSLLAGSTDTQYF

v_call: TRBV5-1
d_call: TRBD1
j_call: TRBJ1-3
clone_size: NA
cdr3_nt: TGCGCCTCACGTACAGGGGACTCTGGAAACACCATATATTTT
cdr3_aa: CASRTGDSGNTIYF

v_call: TRBV29-1
d_call: NA
j_call: TRBJ1-1
clone_size: NA
cdr3_nt: TGCAGCGTCGAGACAGACACTGAAGCTTTCTTT
cdr3_aa: CSVETDTEAFF

v_call: TRBV6-1
d_call: TRBD1
j_call: TRBJ2-7
clone_size: NA
cdr3_nt: TGTGCCAGCAGTCGGGACAGGGAGGGCGAGCAGTACTTC
cdr3_aa: CASSRDREGEQYF

v_call: TRBV6-5
d_call: NA
j_call: TRBJ2-1
clone_size: NA
cdr3_nt: TGTGCCAGCAGTTCTTACTCCTCCTACAATGAGCAGTTCTTC
cdr3_aa: CASSSYSSYNEQFF

v_call: TRBV5-1
d_call: NA
j_call: TRBJ2-7
clone_size: NA
cdr3_nt: TGCGCCAGCAGCTTGGAACTTCCCGCCTACGAGCAGTACTTC
cdr3_aa: CASSLELPAYEQYF

v_call: TRBV9
d_call: TRBD2
j_call: TRBJ2-3
clone_size: few
cdr3_nt: TGTGCCAGCAGCGTAGGGGACTACACAGATACGCAGTATTTT
cdr3_aa: CASSVGDYTDTQYF

v_call: TRBV29-1
d_call: NA
j_call: TRBJ1-1
clone_size: NA
cdr3_nt: TGCAGCGTTGGGACGAACACTGAAGCTTTCTTT
cdr3_aa: CSVGTNTEAFF

v_call: TRBV16
d_call: NA
j_call: TRBJ1-2
clone_size: NA
cdr3_nt: TGTGCCAGCAGCCAAGATTTTTACAGGGAACTTGGCTACACCTTC
cdr3_aa: CASSQDFYRELGYTF

v_call: TRBV4-2
d_call: NA
j_call: TRBJ1-2
clone_size: NA
cdr3_nt: TGTGCCAGCAGCCAAGAGGGCGAGGGCTCCTATGGCTACACCTTC
cdr3_aa: CASSQEGEGSYGYTF

v_call: TRBV2
d_call: NA
j_call: TRBJ1-2
clone_size: NA
cdr3_nt: TGTGCCAGTACAACAGGGTACTATGGCTACACCTTC
cdr3_aa: CASTTGYYGYTF

v_call: TRBV6-6
d_call: NA
j_call: TRBJ2-2
clone_size: NA
cdr3_nt: TGTGCCAGCAGTCTCCTGGGACCGAGAGGGAGCGAGGAGCTGTTTTTT
cdr3_aa: CASSLLGPRGSEELFF

v_call: TRBV27
d_call: TRBD2
j_call: TRBJ2-1
clone_size: NA
cdr3_nt: TGTGCCAGCAGTTTAAGGCGGGGGGGCAATGAGCAGTTCTTC
cdr3_aa: CASSLRRGGNEQFF

v_call: TRBV19
d_call: TRBD1
j_call: TRBJ2-4
clone_size: NA
cdr3_nt: TGTGCCAGTAGTATTTTGGGACAGGGACTAGCCAAAAACATTCAGTACTTC
cdr3_aa: CASSILGQGLAKNIQYF

v_call: TRBV10-3
d_call: TRBD1
j_call: TRBJ1-1
clone_size: NA
cdr3_nt: TGTGCCATCAAGGGGACAGTCAACACGAACACTGAAGCTTTCTTT
cdr3_aa: CAIKGTVNTNTEAFF

v_call: TRBV4-1
d_call: NA
j_call: TRBJ2-1
clone_size: NA
cdr3_nt: TGCGCCAGCAGCCAAGATCAGAACTACCTCTCCTACAATGAGCAGTTCTTC
cdr3_aa: CASSQDQNYLSYNEQFF

v_call: TRBV7-9
d_call: NA
j_call: TRBJ1-2
clone_size: NA
cdr3_nt: TGTGCCAGCAGCTTAAACGGGGACTATGGCTACACCTTC
cdr3_aa: CASSLNGDYGYTF

v_call: TRBV30
d_call: NA
j_call: TRBJ1-5
clone_size: NA
cdr3_nt: TGTGCCTGGAGTGACCAACTGGATCAGCCCCAGCATTTT
cdr3_aa: CAWSDQLDQPQHF

v_call: TRBV10-2
d_call: NA
j_call: TRBJ2-7
clone_size: NA
cdr3_nt: TGCGCCACCAAGGGTGACAGCCAGTCCTACGAGCAGTACTTC
cdr3_aa: CATKGDSQSYEQYF

v_call: TRBV21-1
d_call: NA
j_call: TRBJ1-1
clone_size: NA
cdr3_nt: TGTGCCAGCAGCAAAGGACAGGGGAAGAACACTGAAGCTTTCTTT
cdr3_aa: CASSKGQGKNTEAFF

v_call: TRBV6-1
d_call: NA
j_call: TRBJ2-7
clone_size: once
cdr3_nt: TGTGCCAGCAGTAGAGGGTTATACTACGAGCAGTACTTC
cdr3_aa: CASSRGLYYEQYF

v_call: TRBV7-2
d_call: NA
j_call: TRBJ1-4
clone_size: NA
cdr3_nt: TGTGCCAGCAGCTTATCTGAGGAAAAACTGTTTTTT
cdr3_aa: CASSLSEEKLFF

v_call: TRBV15
d_call: NA
j_call: TRBJ1-2
clone_size: NA
cdr3_nt: TGTGCCACCAGCAGAGATGCGGGGCTCGGCTATGGCTACACCTTC
cdr3_aa: CATSRDAGLGYGYTF

v_call: TRBV18
d_call: TRBD1
j_call: TRBJ1-5
clone_size: NA
cdr3_nt: TGTGCCAGCTCACCACTGACAGGGTCCGATCAGCCCCAGCATTTT
cdr3_aa: CASSPLTGSDQPQHF

v_call: TRBV6-6
d_call: TRBD1
j_call: TRBJ1-1
clone_size: NA
cdr3_nt: TGTGCCAGCAGTTACCCAGGGGGTACTGAAGCTTTCTTT
cdr3_aa: CASSYPGGTEAFF

v_call: TRBV25-1
d_call: NA
j_call: TRBJ2-7
clone_size: once
cdr3_nt: TGTGCCAGCTCGGATGGTAGGGGGTACGAGCAGTACTTC
cdr3_aa: CASSDGRGYEQYF

v_call: TRBV19
d_call: TRBD1
j_call: TRBJ2-3
clone_size: NA
cdr3_nt: TGTGCCAGTAGTCTCCGGGACAGGGGGCTGGATACGCAGTATTTT
cdr3_aa: CASSLRDRGLDTQYF